The subject of this entry is one T cell receptor beta chain. Its antigen remains unidentified. The read finishes 3 residues shy of the CDR3 end, and the germline J gene is used to complete it. Germline V gives CDR1 SGHRS, CDR2 YFSETQ. The CDR3 covers 16 residues. Trimming took 1 base from V and 4 from J, leaving 18 bases between them. Method: immunoSEQ multiplex PCR; TCRdb's copy keeps in-frame clones and lacks some. The sample features under 50,000 clones, with roughly 6% in its top ten. This record comes from a study of T cells in women clearing cervical HPV infection. At the level of the study: Cases: HPV16-related CIN3 or worse on histology, a couple of invasive cancers. Controls' single incident HPV16 infection cleared within 12 months without precancer.

Overall study findings and caveats: Cases and controls were distinguished at AUC 0.65 to 0.85 by richness and V genes. Controls had more TRBV6-7 (0.16%) than cases (about 0.11%).

Sample: blood buffy coat. This TCR was recovered from a woman aged 18 to 75 with a cervical HPV16 infection that either progressed to CIN3+ or cleared (not recorded which). This chain links TRBV5-1 with TRBJ2-7, with D perhaps matching TRBD1 (6 bases). Incomplete CDR3 DNA: TGCGCCAGCAGCTTGACGATCTCACAGGGTCGGTACGAG. It yields the protein CASSLTISQGRYE. The complete CDR3 sequence is CASSLTISQGRYEQYF.